These T cell receptor beta chains were read from a single sample in a study of T-cell memory formation after mild COVID-19. TCRdb analysed the 5' RACE reads with MiXCR anew, one entry per CDR3 protein. The table has hundreds of thousands of distinct CDR3 sequences, 20% seen once. Sequenced sample: PBMCs or a T cell subset sorted from them (not recorded which). All receptors derive from an adult woman who had mild COVID-19 (a few samples of this study predate the infection). Cell type and time point are not known. Each CDR3 is given with its conserved first and last residue. The D gene is left open where the match is weak. Some rows mark clone size as missing; the rest say once, few, many or name a class of expanded clone.

-,TRBJ1-1,-,TRBV6-1,CASSEVGRGNTEAFF,TGTGCCAGCAGTGAAGTCGGCAGGGGGAACACTGAAGCTTTCTTT
TRBD1,TRBJ2-7,-,TRBV5-1,CASSLNRGGYEQYF,TGCGCCAGCAGCTTAAACAGGGGTGGATACGAGCAGTACTTC
-,TRBJ2-7,few,TRBV9,CASSEGFGEQYF,TGTGCCAGCAGCGAGGGGTTTGGTGAGCAGTACTTC
-,TRBJ2-7,many,TRBV12-3/TRBV12-4,CASSLVQGYEQYF,TGTGCCAGCAGTTTGGTACAGGGTTACGAGCAGTACTTC
TRBD1,TRBJ1-1,-,TRBV7-6,CASSLQGAAVNTEAFF,TGTGCCAGCAGCTTACAGGGGGCGGCGGTGAACACTGAAGCTTTCTTT
-,TRBJ2-7,-,TRBV5-1,CASSLVVRGTYEQYF,TGCGCCAGCAGCTTGGTGGTCAGGGGAACCTACGAGCAGTACTTC
TRBD2,TRBJ2-7,-,TRBV20-1,CSARGRALGEQYF,TGCAGTGCTCGCGGGAGGGCCCTCGGGGAGCAGTACTTC
TRBD2,TRBJ2-2,few,TRBV2,CASSPTSSGTGELFF,TGTGCCAGCAGTCCGACTAGCAGTGGAACCGGGGAGCTGTTTTTT
-,TRBJ2-7,few,TRBV6-2/TRBV6-3,CASTKTVSYEQYF,TGTGCCAGTACTAAGACAGTCTCCTACGAGCAGTACTTC
-,TRBJ2-1,-,TRBV24-1,CATSESTGIYTGEQFF,TGTGCCACCAGTGAGTCAACAGGGATCTATACGGGTGAGCAGTTCTTC
-,TRBJ2-2,-,TRBV5-1,CASSLSPTANTGELFF,TGCGCCAGCAGCTTGTCTCCGACAGCAAACACCGGGGAGCTGTTTTTT
TRBD1,TRBJ2-1,few,TRBV7-8,CASSIRDSPYNEQFF,TGTGCCAGCAGCATCCGGGACAGCCCCTACAATGAGCAGTTCTTC
-,TRBJ2-3,few,TRBV5-4,CASSSGSSGADTQYF,TGTGCCAGCAGCTCGGGGAGTTCCGGTGCAGATACGCAGTATTTT
-,TRBJ1-1,-,TRBV6-5,CASVLGTEAFF,TGTGCCAGCGTGCTGGGCACTGAAGCTTTCTTT
TRBD1,TRBJ1-2,-,TRBV20-1,CSAPLGQGGYTF,TGCAGTGCTCCATTGGGACAGGGTGGCTACACCTTC
-,TRBJ2-3,-,TRBV4-2,CASSLGEITDTQYF,TGTGCCAGCAGCCTCGGGGAGATCACAGATACGCAGTATTTT
TRBD1,TRBJ2-7,few,TRBV7-8,CASSSPYNDRGKGVEQYF,TGTGCCAGCAGCTCTCCGTATAATGACAGGGGAAAGGGGGTTGAGCAGTACTTC
TRBD1,TRBJ2-1,-,TRBV4-2,CASSFRTGNEQFF,TGTGCCAGCAGCTTTCGGACAGGAAATGAGCAGTTCTTC
TRBD2,TRBJ2-3,-,TRBV5-4,CASSPSGSGGVTDTQYF,TGTGCCAGCAGCCCCAGTGGTAGCGGGGGCGTCACAGATACGCAGTATTTT
TRBD1,TRBJ1-1,-,TRBV19,CASSMGQRNTEAFF,TGTGCCAGTAGTATGGGACAGCGGAACACTGAAGCTTTCTTT
TRBD2,TRBJ2-3,few,TRBV7-2,CASSHIAGGPADTQYF,TGTGCCAGCAGTCATATAGCGGGAGGCCCTGCAGATACGCAGTATTTT
TRBD1,TRBJ1-2,-,TRBV4-2,CASSQEEVRGISGYTF,TGTGCCAGCAGCCAAGAAGAGGTCAGGGGGATCTCTGGCTACACCTTC
-,TRBJ1-1,few,TRBV30,CAWSVEVDTEAFF,TGTGCCTGGAGTGTAGAGGTGGACACTGAAGCTTTCTTT
-,TRBJ1-3,few,TRBV29-1,CSVERDTIYF,TGCAGCGTTGAGCGAGACACCATATATTTT
-,TRBJ1-1,-,TRBV10-3,CAISEPSGTVGAFF,TGTGCCATCAGTGAGCCCTCCGGGACGGTGGGAGCTTTCTTT
TRBD1,TRBJ2-5,few,TRBV12-3/TRBV12-4,CASSSQTGAVGQETQYF,TGTGCCAGCAGTTCCCAAACAGGGGCGGTGGGCCAAGAGACCCAGTACTTC
-,TRBJ1-1,-,TRBV29-1,CSVERWGPEGTEAFF,TGCAGCGTTGAAAGATGGGGACCTGAGGGCACTGAAGCTTTCTTT
TRBD2,TRBJ2-5,-,TRBV30,CAWRLGLAGTETQYF,TGTGCCTGGAGGTTAGGACTAGCGGGGACCGAGACCCAGTACTTC
-,TRBJ1-5,few,TRBV5-5,CASSPIDTVNQPQHF,TGTGCCAGCAGCCCCATCGACACAGTAAATCAGCCCCAGCATTTT
-,TRBJ1-1,few,TRBV19,CASTTLTANTEAFF,TGTGCCAGTACTACGTTGACCGCGAACACTGAAGCTTTCTTT
TRBD2,TRBJ2-5,few,TRBV12-3/TRBV12-4,CASSYSSGQETQYF,TGTGCCAGCAGTTATTCTAGCGGACAAGAGACCCAGTACTTC
-,TRBJ2-3,few,TRBV4-1,CASSQDIGVADTQYF,TGCGCCAGCAGCCAAGATATCGGTGTTGCAGATACGCAGTATTTT
-,TRBJ2-3,few,TRBV12-3/TRBV12-4,CASNPRGLVDTDTQYF,TGTGCCAGCAACCCCAGAGGCCTGGTGGACACAGATACGCAGTATTTT
-,TRBJ1-1,few,TRBV29-1,CSVIDRFTEAFF,TGCAGCGTTATAGACAGGTTCACTGAAGCTTTCTTT
TRBD2,TRBJ2-2,-,TRBV6-6,CATKPSGRNTGELFF,TGTGCCACTAAGCCCAGCGGGAGGAACACCGGGGAGCTGTTTTTT
-,TRBJ2-3,-,TRBV24-1,CATSEEVTSTDTQYF,TGTGCCACCAGTGAGGAGGTCACTAGCACAGATACGCAGTATTTT
TRBD2,TRBJ2-1,few,TRBV12-3/TRBV12-4,CASSLRLAGDSYNEQFF,TGTGCCAGCAGTTTGAGGCTAGCGGGGGACTCCTACAATGAGCAGTTCTTC
-,TRBJ2-3,-,TRBV24-1,CDTRGHSTDTQYF,TGTGACACCAGGGGACACAGCACAGATACGCAGTATTTT
-,TRBJ2-5,-,TRBV7-3,CASSWVSQETQYF,TGTGCCAGCAGTTGGGTCAGCCAAGAGACCCAGTACTTC
-,TRBJ1-2,-,TRBV10-3,CAISEDFTDGYTF,TGTGCCATCAGTGAGGATTTCACGGATGGCTACACCTTC
-,TRBJ2-1,few,TRBV4-1,CASSRAGSPPYNEQFF,TGCGCCAGCAGCCGAGCCGGGTCACCGCCCTACAATGAGCAGTTCTTC
-,TRBJ2-3,-,TRBV3-1,CASSQNPGAGDTQYF,TGTGCCAGCAGCCAAAACCCGGGGGCCGGTGATACGCAGTATTTT
-,TRBJ1-1,few,TRBV5-1,CASSTDGVWTEAFF,TGCGCCAGCAGTACGGACGGGGTATGGACTGAAGCTTTCTTT
TRBD1,TRBJ2-3,few,TRBV19,CASRTGQGAADTQYF,TGTGCCAGTAGGACCGGACAGGGGGCAGCGGATACGCAGTATTTT
-,TRBJ2-1,few,TRBV2,CASDGGEQFF,TGTGCCAGCGACGGAGGTGAGCAGTTCTTC
TRBD1,TRBJ2-1,many,TRBV6-6,CASSYSAPRRQGRHEQFF,TGTGCCAGCAGTTACTCTGCCCCCCGAAGACAGGGGCGGCATGAGCAGTTCTTC
TRBD2,TRBJ2-2,-,TRBV4-3,CASSQGTSSTGELFF,TGCGCCAGCAGCCAAGGGACTAGCAGCACCGGGGAGCTGTTTTTT
-,TRBJ2-2,few,TRBV5-1,CASSSRLTNTGELFF,TGCGCCAGCAGCTCCCGGCTAACGAACACCGGGGAGCTGTTTTTT
-,TRBJ1-5,-,TRBV20-1,CSAYSNSNQPQHF,TGCAGTGCTTATTCCAATAGCAATCAGCCCCAGCATTTT
-,TRBJ1-1,many,TRBV6-6,CASSSERYTEAFF,TGTGCCAGCAGTTCCGAAAGGTACACTGAAGCTTTCTTT
TRBD1,TRBJ1-2,-,TRBV19,CASNDRGYGYTF,TGTGCCAGTAATGACAGGGGCTATGGCTACACCTTC
TRBD2,TRBJ2-5,few,TRBV27,CASSFASGGEETQYF,TGTGCCAGCAGTTTTGCGAGCGGGGGGGAAGAGACCCAGTACTTC
-,TRBJ1-4,few,TRBV4-1,CASSHLRRVRGANEKLFF,TGCGCCAGCAGCCACCTCCGGAGGGTAAGGGGGGCTAATGAAAAACTGTTTTTT
TRBD2,TRBJ2-7,-,TRBV4-2,CASSYQGRTSGGSYEQYF,TGTGCCAGCAGCTATCAAGGGAGGACTAGCGGGGGGAGCTACGAGCAGTACTTC
TRBD2,TRBJ2-7,few,TRBV7-8,CASSTYTSVYEQYF,TGTGCCAGCAGCACCTACACTAGCGTCTACGAGCAGTACTTC
-,TRBJ2-2,-,TRBV5-1,CASSLNSGRALQNTGELFF,TGCGCCAGCAGCTTGAACTCGGGCCGGGCCCTACAGAACACCGGGGAGCTGTTTTTT
TRBD1,TRBJ2-7,-,TRBV12-3/TRBV12-4,CASSVWGQGAGEQYF,TGTGCCAGCAGTGTGTGGGGACAGGGGGCTGGCGAGCAGTACTTC